The T cell receptor beta chain under discussion was sequenced for a study of T-cell memory formation after mild COVID-19. This clonotype was recorded a few times. Its antigen is undetermined. TCRdb called the 5' RACE reads again in MiXCR, with one record for every CDR3 protein. The sample records about 180,000 distinct CDR3 sequences, under 20% being singletons. Study-level findings and limits: Later expanders leaned CD4+, whereas clones that contracted between day 15 and 85 were balanced CD4/CD8.

The receptor comes from a man younger than 30 who had mild COVID-19 (a few samples of this study predate the infection). Cell type and time point are not known. The sample taken for sequencing was PBMCs or a T cell subset sorted from them (not recorded which).

The CDR3 DNA reads as TGCGCCAGCAGCCCTTCCATAGCTGGGGAGACCCAGTACTTC. This codes for CASSPSIAGETQYF. The J gene is TRBJ2-5, the V gene TRBV5-1; no firm D call. The CDR3 sequence is 14 residues long. The ends were cut back, 4 bases at V and 5 bases at J, with 15 bases in the middle. Germline V lookup: CDR1 SGHRS, CDR2 YFSETQ.